This TCR beta chain was sequenced during a study of T cell repertoires in aging, cancer and after chemotherapy. Study-wide context: Millions of TCR reads were in the whole dataset.

The template was genomic DNA from peripheral blood, not RNA. Multiplex touch-down PCR with TRB-A/B primers amplified rearranged V-D-J TRB sequences. TCRdb independently ran MiXCR on the multiplex PCR reads; one entry per CDR3 protein. This table has 900 to 1,300 distinct CDR3 sequences, 29% appearing once. The germline V gene encodes CDR1 MNHEY and CDR2 SVGEGT. CDR3 length: 15 residues. V lost 5 bases and J 0 bases, leaving 11 bases between the germline ends. This clonotype is judged medium-sized. No antigen is known for it. The study's findings and limits: Median generation probability rose over the chemotherapy interval in each cancer cohort, suggesting rebound thymic output. Compared with age-matched healthy donors, untreated hematological or solid cancer patients showed higher blood TCR clonality. Loss of evenness, beyond lost richness, contributed to age-related TCR diversity decline in cancer patients.

This sequence was found in a human donor with a solid tumor. The chain employs TRBV6-2 or TRBV6-3 and TRBJ1-5; D uncertain. The specimen was blood. The CDR3 DNA reads as TGTGCCAGCAGTCTCCCGGGGAATAGCAATCAGCCCCAGCATTTT. This encodes CASSLPGNSNQPQHF.